This T cell receptor (beta chain) derives from a study of patients and donors after allogeneic stem cell transplantation. Deletions cut 6 bases from V and 8 bases from J, with 7 bases between. Germline V gene data show CDR1 as SNHLY and CDR2 as FYNNEI. CDR3 length: 10 amino acids. TCRdb passed the RT-PCR reads through MiXCR, listing each CDR3 protein once. Found here are 190,000 or so distinct CDR3 sequences, more than 35% of them singletons; the top ten hold about 33%. The chain recombines TRBV2 with TRBJ1-2; D unclear. The sample consisted of blood, either unsorted or a sorted T cell fraction (not recorded which). The receptor's source is a human donor who was either an allogeneic HSCT recipient or a stem cell or donor lymphocyte infusion donor (not recorded which). It is not recorded whose cells these are; they may come from a transplant donor. The chain's CDR3 is CASREGGYTF. DNA of the CDR3: TGTGCCAGCAGGGAGGGAGGCTACACCTTC.